This T cell receptor (beta chain) was found in a study of T cell responses to AZD1222 COVID-19 vaccine (dated by TCRdb to about 2021). Turning to the overall study: A total of 233 trial participants underwent TCR sequencing, of whom more than 200 had received two doses of AZD1222 and around 25 had received two doses of the MenACWY control vaccine. Trial participants were enrolled by age into subgroups of 18-55, 56-69 and 70-plus years, and 148, 28 and 57 TCR-sequenced participants, respectively, were included in these subgroups. Overall study outcomes, separate from this receptor: Participants were mostly white British, with more females than males. The authors suggested clonal diversity may have been underestimated. Conclusions about previously exposed vaccinees are limited, since just a handful of AZD1222 recipients were seropositive for SARS-CoV-2 at baseline. After two AZD1222 doses, spike-specific TCR breadth and depth were significantly higher than at day 0 and than in MenACWY recipients. CD4 TCRs associated with the vaccine covered the entire spike protein, and the dominant responses were in regions 160-218 and 743-854. Reportedly, almost half of the unique spike-specific TCRs recognized epitopes lying outside the regions that are mutated in the B.1.351 and B.1.1.7 variants. Because no day 14 peak-response samples were available, repertoires were characterized only after the peak T cell response. The 56-69-year group was small, and its depth increase did not reach significance, likely because of low power.

Regarding this clone: Its antigen is not yet known. Base qualities are not recorded, but no much larger clone differs from it by a single base.

Reading from cysteine to phenylalanine, the CDR3 counts 13 amino acids. Of all the DNA, just the CDR3 is kept, 39 bases in frame from base 1. Trimming costs V 1 base and J 8 bases, and their ends lie 9 bases apart. Per the germline V gene (reference sequence), MNHEY is the CDR1 and SMNVEV is the CDR2. The intended sense of this specimen's time point label: about 28 days (+/-7) after the second vaccine dose. Because spike-specific TCR depth and breadth did not differ between the two schedules, AZD1222 recipients who got a second dose at roughly 4 weeks were pooled with those who got a second dose at roughly 12 weeks. Vaccinee samples came from UK trials COV001 and COV002, including a single-blind randomized controlled phase 2/3 trial of AZD1222 (ChAdOx1 nCoV-19) in healthy adults. Trial participant PBMC samples were collected at day 0 and day 28 after the second dose for TCRbeta chain sequencing.

The CDR3 regions of human TCRbeta chains were analyzed by immunosequencing. The published analysis was carried out like this. TCRs in the repertoires were compared against a reference library of SARS-CoV-2-specific TCRs that had been generated with the MIRA antigen-specificity platform. Breadth meant the fraction of unique TCRs that were SARS-CoV-2-associated, whereas depth meant the fraction of total T cells that were SARS-CoV-2-associated. Each spike-specific TCR was assigned to its reactive spike region and to a CD4 or CD8 class using the MIRA data. Log10-transformed breadth and depth values were compared by one-way ANOVA with Sidak's multiple comparisons tests. This is the immuneACCESS table as TCRdb keeps it, with only in-frame sequences that have V and J called. A part of the clones is gone; compared with another copy, unresolved V genes explain less than half, and the rest is unexplained. V and J calls and clone size are those listed in that table; D and trimming were worked out from the DNA. The sample records around 130,000 clones, roughly 90% of which are singletons. In total, the top ten clones hold about 1.1% of the sample.

The sample was peripheral blood, taken 28 days after the second AZD1222 dose. Recombination joined TRBV27 with TRBJ2-1; the D gene lacks a confident call. This clonotype was obtained from an adult who received the AZD1222 COVID-19 vaccine. The nucleotide sequence is given as TGTGCCAGCAGTTTATTTGCCAGCGATGAGCAGTTCTTC. Translated, it reads CASSLFASDEQFF.